These 11 T cell receptor beta chains share one sample of origin, sequenced in a study of blood T cell repertoires in COVID-19. Profiled with immunoSEQ multiplex PCR; TCRdb holds only in-frame clones, not every one. The data contain about 330,000 clones, roughly 87% of them seen just once; the ten biggest clones take up roughly a tenth. The sequencing sample was made of peripheral blood. The receptors were gathered from a man aged 25 to 40 with COVID-19, enrolled during active disease.

V is TRBV6-2 or TRBV6-3 and J is TRBJ2-3; D gene unclear. V gave up 2 bases and J gave up 0 bases, with 12 bases separating them. Germline V gene data show CDR1 as MNHEY and CDR2 as SVGEGT. The CDR3 extends over 16 amino acids. This CDR3 is CASSYPVSGSTDTQYF. CDR3 sequence (DNA): TGTGCCAGCAGTTACCCGGTGTCGGGTAGCACAGATACGCAGTATTTT.

This chain connects TRBV6-2 or TRBV6-3 to TRBJ2-7; 12 nucleotides match TRBD2. Germline V CDR1 and CDR2: MNHEY, SVGEGT. V trimming: 6 bases; J trimming: 6 bases; junction bases outside the gene matches: 15. The CDR3 runs 17 residues. CDR3 sequence: CASSIWTSGVRDGEQYF. As DNA, the CDR3 is TGTGCCAGCAGCATATGGACTAGCGGGGTCCGCGATGGCGAGCAGTACTTC.

This chain uses TRBV7-9 with TRBJ1-5; D possibly corresponds to TRBD1 (5 bases). V lost 3 bases to trimming and J lost 9 bases, with 21 bases between them. Germline assignment: CDR1 SEHNR and CDR2 FQNEAQ (reference sequence). CDR3 length: 16 amino acids. This chain's CDR3 is CASSFVTTGSGGPQHF. CDR3 DNA sequence: TGTGCCAGCAGCTTCGTTACAACAGGCTCCGGGGGGCCCCAGCATTTT. Looking up the rest from reference TRBV7-9 and TRBJ1-5 gives the full variable domain: DTGVSQNPRHKITKRGQNVTFRCDPISEHNRLYWYRQTLGQGPEFLTYFQNEAQLEKSRLLSDRFSAERPKGSFSTLEIQRTEQGDSAMYLCASSFVTTGSGGPQHFGDGTRLSIL.

CDR3 protein: CASSVVGGASDTQYF. CDR3 DNA sequence: TGTGCCAGCAGCGTAGTTGGGGGCGCGTCAGATACGCAGTATTTT. V and J are TRBV9 and TRBJ2-3; the D gene is possibly TRBD1 (6 bases). The CDR3 contains 15 residues. CDR1 and CDR2 (germline): SGDLS, YYNGEE. Trimming left V 0 bases short and J 4 bases short, with 12 bases between. The full variable domain, with the rest looked up from reference TRBV9 and TRBJ2-3, is DSGVTQTPKHLITATGQRVTLRCSPRSGDLSVYWYQQSLDQGLQFLIQYYNGEERAKGNILERFSAQQFPDLHSELNLSSLELGDSALYFCASSVVGGASDTQYFGPGTRLTVL.

This clone occurred a few times. Other DNA sequences in the sample encode the same CDR3. This chain uses TRBV28 with TRBJ2-7; TRBD2 agrees at 7 bases. The CDR3 sequence is 14 residues long. CDR1 is MDHEN and CDR2 is SYDVKM in the germline V gene. Trimming took 3 bases from V and 3 from J; bases not matched to a gene: 5. CDR3 protein: CASSFERDSYEQYF. CDR3 nucleotides: TGTGCCAGCAGTTTCGAGCGGGATAGCTACGAGCAGTACTTC.

The V call is TRBV7-9, the J call TRBJ1-5, with D possibly being TRBD1 (5 bases). CDR3 length equals 13 residues. Germline CDR1 and CDR2: SEHNR and FQNEAQ (reference sequence). The V end was cut by 5 bases, the J end by 4 bases, with 9 bases between. The CDR3 DNA is TGTGCCAGCAGCCCCGACAGAAATCAGCCCCAGCATTTT. This sequence encodes CASSPDRNQPQHF.

V gene TRBV2 combines with J gene TRBJ2-5, with 13 bases that match TRBD2. V gave up 6 bases and J gave up 5 bases; unmatched junction bases: 9. The germline V gene encodes CDR1 SNHLY and CDR2 FYNNEI. This CDR3 is 16 amino acids long. The CDR3 sequence is CASRHQLAGGQETQYF. Here the CDR3 DNA reads TGTGCCAGCAGACACCAACTAGCGGGGGGGCAGGAGACCCAGTACTTC. Full variable domain (outside the CDR3, taken from reference TRBV2 and TRBJ2-5): EPEVTQTPSHQVTQMGQEVILRCVPISNHLYFYWYRQILGQKVEFLVSFYNNEISEKSEIFDDQFSVERPDGSNFTLKIRSTKLEDSAMYFCASRHQLAGGQETQYFGPGTRLLVL.

The chain employs TRBV7-2 and TRBJ2-7, with D tentatively TRBD2 (5 bases). The V gene lost 1 base and the J gene lost 2 bases, with 12 bases spanning the gap. This CDR3 is built from 15 residues. Germline V lookup: CDR1 SGHTA, CDR2 FQGNSA. In DNA, the CDR3 is TGTGCCAGCAGCTTAGTATTCGGAGGAACCTACGAGCAGTACTTC. This encodes CASSLVFGGTYEQYF.

The chain links TRBV11-2 to TRBJ1-3; perhaps TRBD1 as D (5 bases). This CDR3 is 13 amino acids long. V lost 5 bases, J lost 1 base, and 6 bases lay in between. From germline, CDR1 is SGHAT and CDR2 FQNNGV. The CDR3: CASSQGSGNTIYF. Here the CDR3 DNA reads TGTGCCAGCAGCCAGGGTTCTGGAAACACCATATATTTT.

V is TRBV7-2 and J is TRBJ2-3; TRBD1 aligns across 8 bases. With V trimmed by 2 bases and J by 3 bases, 4 bases remained unmatched. The germline V gene has CDR1 SGHTA and CDR2 FQGNSA. The CDR3 consists of 15 residues. CDR3 in amino acids: CASSLLQGGTDTQYF. In DNA form, the CDR3 reads TGTGCCAGCAGCTTATTACAGGGGGGAACAGATACGCAGTATTTT.

This rearrangement joins TRBV7-2 to TRBJ1-1; 9 bases align to TRBD1. Germline lookup yields CDR1 SGHTA and CDR2 FQGNSA. The V gene end was trimmed by 5 bases and the J gene end by 5 bases; junction bases not matched to a gene: 9. The CDR3 contains 15 residues. CDR3 amino acids: CASSPGTGLSTEAFF. In nucleotides, the CDR3 is TGTGCCAGCAGCCCGGGGACAGGGTTATCGACTGAAGCTTTCTTT.